The T cell receptor beta chain under discussion was sequenced for a study of CD8+CD57+ T cells in acquired aplastic anemia. The CDR3 extends over 14 amino acids. With 6 bases clipped from V and 3 bases from J, the junction kept 5 bases outside the gene matches. Germline CDR1 is WSHSY and CDR2 is SAAADI. Genomic DNA acted as the template from which TCR beta VDJ combination and CDR3 sequence profiling were carried out. TCRdb independently ran MiXCR on the reads; one entry per CDR3 protein. In the table there are about 220,000 distinct CDR3 sequences, around half of which are singletons. Sequencing was done on patients that had shown CD8+CD57+ cell expansion by flow cytometry. Receipt of therapy had not occurred in any patient by the time of blood sampling.

The TCR was taken from a human donor with aplastic anemia. The V gene is TRBV10-2, the J gene TRBJ2-1; 7 bases line up with TRBD2. Source material: sorted CD4+, CD8+, or CD8+CD57+ T cells (not recorded which) from PBMCs. The CDR3 spells CASRWGGGYNEQFF. In nucleotides, the CDR3 is TGCGCCAGCAGGTGGGGCGGGGGCTACAATGAGCAGTTCTTC.